The 20 T cell receptor beta chains below were found in one sample sequenced in a study of blood T cell repertoires in COVID-19. The protocol was immunoSEQ multiplex PCR, while the TCRdb copy is restricted to in-frame clones and leaves out a portion. This repertoire shows roughly 400,000 clones, 85% to 90% found once; its top ten account for roughly 1.1%. The specimen sequenced was PBMCs or T cells enriched from blood (not recorded which). The receptors shown here come from a man aged 25 to 45 who had recovered from COVID-19.

This chain connects TRBV5-1 to TRBJ1-2; D may be TRBD1 (5 bases). The CDR3 length is 14 residues. V gave up 4 bases and J gave up 3 bases, with 13 bases separating them. Looked up from germline, CDR1 is SGHRS and CDR2 is YFSETQ. CDR3 sequence: CASSTETQDYGYTF. The CDR3 DNA reads TGCGCCAGCAGCACTGAAACACAGGACTATGGCTACACCTTC.

The chain links TRBV10-1 to TRBJ1-2, with TRBD1 matching 7 bases. The junction had 14 bases not matched to a gene; V was cut back by 0 bases and J by 4 bases. Germline V gives CDR1 WNHNN, CDR2 SYGVQD (reference sequence). The length of the CDR3 is 18 residues. The CDR3 is CASSESSSARDSLYGYTF. The CDR3 nucleotides read TGCGCCAGCAGTGAGTCATCTTCGGCTCGGGACAGCCTCTATGGCTACACCTTC.

The chain uses TRBV30 and TRBJ1-5; D not certain. CDR1 GTSNPN and CDR2 SVGIG come from the germline V gene (reference sequence). V was pared by 2 bases and J by 4 bases, with 12 bases between. This CDR3 has 14 residues. CDR3 region: CAWSKSAKNQPQHF. The DNA for the CDR3 is TGTGCCTGGAGTAAATCTGCGAAAAATCAGCCCCAGCATTTT.

The chain has TRBV14 and TRBJ2-3; D unclear. Germline V lookup: CDR1 SGHDN, CDR2 FVKESK. The CDR3 covers 14 residues. Trimming removed 4 bases from V and 2 bases from J, with 10 bases in between. CDR3 sequence (DNA): TGTGCCAGCAGCCGATATGGGCCCACAGATACGCAGTATTTT. Translation: CASSRYGPTDTQYF.

The J gene is TRBJ1-2, the V gene TRBV11-2; D gene uncertain. The CDR3 is made up of 13 amino acids. Between the trimmed V and J ends, which lost 6 bases and 4 bases, there was a span of 12 bases. Looked up from germline, CDR1 is SGHAT and CDR2 is FQNNGV. CDR3 sequence (DNA): TGTGCCAGCAGGCCTACAGCACTCTATGGCTACACCTTC. Translated, it gives CASRPTALYGYTF.

The DNA of the CDR3 is TGTGCCAGCATTAGCGGGAGCACAGATACGCAGTATTTT. Protein product: CASISGSTDTQYF. This rearrangement joins TRBV7-9 to TRBJ2-3; 7 bases agree with TRBD2. Per germline, CDR1 SEHNR and CDR2 FQNEAQ (reference sequence). The CDR3 is 13 amino acids. The junction had 1 base not matched to a gene; V was cut back by 7 bases and J by 0 bases.

This clone was seen a few times. The chain carries TRBV7-9 and TRBJ2-3, with 7 positions matching TRBD1. In germline, CDR1 is SEHNR, CDR2 FQNEAQ (reference sequence). CDR3 length: 16 residues. With 4 bases clipped from V and 4 bases from J, the junction kept 11 bases outside the gene matches. The CDR3 bases are TGTGCCAGCAGCTCCTCTAGGGGGCATTTTCCAGATACGCAGTATTTT. It specifies CASSSSRGHFPDTQYF.

The rearrangement joins TRBV10-3 to TRBJ2-7; 8 bases fit TRBD1. The germline CDR1 and CDR2 sequences are ENHRY and SYGVKD. J lost 4 bases, V lost 11 bases, and 7 bases had no gene match. This CDR3 region has 12 residues. The CDR3 reads CAAGQGRYEQYF. The CDR3 nucleotides are TGTGCCGCCGGACAGGGTCGGTACGAGCAGTACTTC.

V is TRBV5-1 and J is TRBJ2-5; 7 positions match TRBD1. There are 12 residues in the CDR3. CDR1 is SGHRS, CDR2 YFSETQ, per germline. V lost 7 bases and J lost 2; bases outside the gene matches: 2. The CDR3 DNA reads TGCGCCAGCCGGGACAGTCAAGAGACCCAGTACTTC. Protein: CASRDSQETQYF.

This rearrangement joins TRBV7-6 to TRBJ1-1; D is ambiguous. The germline V and J ends were trimmed by 2 bases and 5 bases, with 12 bases remaining between them. The CDR3 is 14 residues long. Germline V gene data show CDR1 as SGHVS and CDR2 as FNYEAQ. The CDR3 reads CASSLSRTVTEAFF. The DNA for the CDR3 is TGTGCCAGCAGCTTATCCCGGACTGTGACTGAAGCTTTCTTT.

The chain has TRBV27 and TRBJ2-7; 10 nucleotides match TRBD2. CDR1 is MNHEY, CDR2 SMNVEV, per germline (reference sequence). The CDR3 is 15 residues long. J gave up 2 bases and V 3 bases, and 4 bases lay outside the gene matches. The CDR3, as DNA: TGTGCCAGCAGTTTGGGACTAGCGTCCCCCTACGAGCAGTACTTC. This codes for CASSLGLASPYEQYF.

The chain is built from TRBV27 and TRBJ2-1; TRBD1 agrees at 8 bases. The CDR3 is 14 amino acids. V dropped 6 bases and J dropped 5; count of bases not matched to a gene: 6. Germline CDR1 and CDR2: MNHEY and SMNVEV (reference sequence). CDR3 region: CASSDRGPHNEQFF. Written as DNA, the CDR3 is TGTGCCAGCAGCGACAGGGGCCCCCACAATGAGCAGTTCTTC.

The chain is built from TRBV19 and TRBJ2-5; perhaps TRBD1 as D (6 bases). CDR1 LNHDA and CDR2 SQIVND come from the germline V gene (reference sequence). Trimming shortened V by 4 bases and J by 9 bases, and 15 bases separated the two germline ends. The CDR3 is made up of 13 amino acids. The CDR3 protein is CASSTQGSHAQYF. Here the CDR3 DNA reads TGTGCCAGTAGTACACAGGGTTCACATGCCCAGTACTTC.

J is TRBJ1-1 and V is TRBV28; D ambiguous. V gave up 5 bases and J gave up 0 bases, with 13 bases separating them. This CDR3 spans 15 amino acids. In germline, CDR1 is MDHEN, CDR2 SYDVKM. DNA for the CDR3: TGTGCCAGCAGTCCCCCTGTTAATATGAACACTGAAGCTTTCTTT. Translated: CASSPPVNMNTEAFF.

This chain uses TRBV12-3 or TRBV12-4 with TRBJ1-1; D gene unclear. This CDR3 spans 11 amino acids. V was shortened by 3 bases and J by 7 bases, with 6 bases between the two germline ends. CDR3 region: CASSFAVEAFF. CDR3 DNA sequence: TGTGCCAGCAGTTTTGCGGTTGAAGCTTTCTTT.

The chain carries TRBV19 and TRBJ1-1; D is perhaps TRBD1 (5 bases). The germline V and J ends were trimmed by 5 bases and 2 bases, with 21 bases remaining between them. The CDR3 loop spans 17 amino acids. Germline CDR1 is LNHDA and CDR2 is SQIVND (reference sequence). Here the CDR3 DNA reads TGTGCCAGTAGTTGGGTCTTTACAGGCAACCTTAACACTGAAGCTTTCTTT. It is translated as CASSWVFTGNLNTEAFF.

The J gene is TRBJ2-1, the V gene TRBV3-1 (or the pseudogene TRBV3-2); TRBD2 might be the D (6 bases). This CDR3 comprises 14 residues. The germline CDR1 and CDR2 sequences are LGHDT and YNNKEL (reference sequence). V was trimmed by 0 bases and J by 13 bases, leaving 16 bases between them. DNA for the CDR3: TGTGCCAGCAGCCAAGATATTCCGGGACTCCTACAGTTCTTC. It is translated as CASSQDIPGLLQFF.

The chain combines TRBV6-5 with TRBJ2-1; possibly TRBD2 for D (6 bases). Germline V gene sequence: CDR1 MNHEY, CDR2 SVGAGI. Trimming took 6 bases from V and 4 from J, leaving 10 bases between them. CDR3 size: 13 residues. CDR3 sequence reads: CASREGRYNEQFF. DNA of the CDR3: TGTGCCAGCAGGGAGGGCCGGTACAATGAGCAGTTCTTC.

V and J are TRBV2 and TRBJ2-5; 10 nucleotides match TRBD1. CDR1 is SNHLY and CDR2 is FYNNEI in the germline V gene. The length of the CDR3 is 14 residues. V shed 6 bases, J shed 7 bases, and the junction held 8 bases outside the gene matches. CDR3 sequence: CASSLTGGDATQYF. The CDR3, as DNA: TGTGCCAGCAGCCTGACAGGGGGCGACGCGACCCAGTACTTC.

J is TRBJ1-6 and V is TRBV9, with TRBD1 identical over 8 bases. V dropped 3 bases and J dropped 7; count of bases not matched to a gene: 3. The V gene's germline CDR1 is SGDLS and CDR2 YYNGEE. The CDR3 length is 14 residues. The CDR3 loop reads CASSARQGNSPLHF. The CDR3 nucleotides are TGTGCCAGCAGCGCGAGACAGGGGAATTCACCCCTCCACTTT.